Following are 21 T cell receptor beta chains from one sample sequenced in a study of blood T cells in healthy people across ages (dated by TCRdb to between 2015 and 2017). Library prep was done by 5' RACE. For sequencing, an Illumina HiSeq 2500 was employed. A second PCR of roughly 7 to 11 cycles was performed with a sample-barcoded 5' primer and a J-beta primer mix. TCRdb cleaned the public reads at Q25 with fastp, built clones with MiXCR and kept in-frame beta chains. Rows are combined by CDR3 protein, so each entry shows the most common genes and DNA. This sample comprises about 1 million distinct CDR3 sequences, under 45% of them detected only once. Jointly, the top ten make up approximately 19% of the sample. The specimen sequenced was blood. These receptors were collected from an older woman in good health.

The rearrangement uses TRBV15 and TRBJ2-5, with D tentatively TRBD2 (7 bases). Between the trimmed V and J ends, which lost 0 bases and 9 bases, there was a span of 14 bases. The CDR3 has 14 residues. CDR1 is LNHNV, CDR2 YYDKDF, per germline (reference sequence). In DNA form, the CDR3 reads TGTGCCACCAGCAGAGATGGTAGAGGGGGGGCCCAGTACTTC. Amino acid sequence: CATSRDGRGGAQYF.

In DNA form, the CDR3 reads TGCGCCAGCAGCTTGTCAGCTGATAGCAATCAGCCCCAGCATTTT. It is translated as CASSLSADSNQPQHF. This chain links TRBV5-1 with TRBJ1-5; D unclear. The germline V gene encodes CDR1 SGHRS and CDR2 YFSETQ. This CDR3 region has 15 residues. Trimming removed 1 base at V and 0 bases at J, with 8 bases between.

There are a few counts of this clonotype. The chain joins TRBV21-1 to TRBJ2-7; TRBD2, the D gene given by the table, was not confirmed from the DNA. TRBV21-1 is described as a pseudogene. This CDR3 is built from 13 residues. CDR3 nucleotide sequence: TGTGCCAGCAGCAATTTGAGGGACTACGAGCAGTACTTC. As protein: CASSNLRDYEQYF.

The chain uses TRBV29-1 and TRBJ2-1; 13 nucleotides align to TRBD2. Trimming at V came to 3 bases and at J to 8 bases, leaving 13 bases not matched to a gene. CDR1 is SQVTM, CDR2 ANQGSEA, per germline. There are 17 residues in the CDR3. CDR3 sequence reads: CSVERDNGLAGADEQFF. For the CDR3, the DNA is TGCAGCGTTGAGAGGGACAACGGACTAGCGGGAGCTGATGAGCAGTTCTTC.

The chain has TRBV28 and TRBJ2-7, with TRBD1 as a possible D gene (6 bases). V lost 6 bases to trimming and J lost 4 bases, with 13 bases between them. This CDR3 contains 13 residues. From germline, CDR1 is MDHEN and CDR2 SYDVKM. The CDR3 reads CASRERGYYEQYF. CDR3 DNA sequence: TGTGCCAGCAGAGAGAGGGGGTATTACGAGCAGTACTTC.

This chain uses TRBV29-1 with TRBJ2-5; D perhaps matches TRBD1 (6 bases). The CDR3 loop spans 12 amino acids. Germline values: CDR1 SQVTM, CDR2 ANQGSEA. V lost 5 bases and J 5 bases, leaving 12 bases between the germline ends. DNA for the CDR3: TGCAGCGTTACAGCAGGGGTCGAGACCCAGTACTTC. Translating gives CSVTAGVETQYF.

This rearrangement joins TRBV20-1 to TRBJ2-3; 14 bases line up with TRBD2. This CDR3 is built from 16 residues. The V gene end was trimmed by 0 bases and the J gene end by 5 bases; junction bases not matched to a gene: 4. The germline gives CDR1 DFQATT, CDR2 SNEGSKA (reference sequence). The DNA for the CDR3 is TGCAGTGCTAGAGAGACTAGCGGGAGGGTAGGAGATACGCAGTATTTT. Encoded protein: CSARETSGRVGDTQYF.

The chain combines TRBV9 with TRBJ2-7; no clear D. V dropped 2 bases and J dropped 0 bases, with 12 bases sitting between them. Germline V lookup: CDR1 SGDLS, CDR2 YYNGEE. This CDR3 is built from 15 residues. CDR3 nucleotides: TGTGCCAGCAGCGTCAGTCCTGGAAGCTCCTACGAGCAGTACTTC. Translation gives CASSVSPGSSYEQYF.

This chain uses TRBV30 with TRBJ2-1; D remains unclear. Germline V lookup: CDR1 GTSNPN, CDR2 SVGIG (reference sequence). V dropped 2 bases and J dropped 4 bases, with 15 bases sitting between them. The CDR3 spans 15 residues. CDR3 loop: CAWSRDPPGYNEQFF. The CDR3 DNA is TGTGCCTGGAGTAGAGACCCGCCCGGATACAATGAGCAGTTCTTC.

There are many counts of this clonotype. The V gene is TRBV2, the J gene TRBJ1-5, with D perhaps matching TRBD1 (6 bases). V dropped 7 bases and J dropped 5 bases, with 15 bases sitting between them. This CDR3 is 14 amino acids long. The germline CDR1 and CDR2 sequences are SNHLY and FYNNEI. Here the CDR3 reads CASNRAGRDQPQHF. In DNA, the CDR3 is TGTGCCAGCAACAGGGCAGGTCGGGATCAGCCCCAGCATTTT.

CDR3 in DNA: TGTGCCAGCAGTGCGAGGGGGCAGAGTGAGAAAAAACTGTTTTTT. Its protein product is CASSARGQSEKKLFF. The chain uses TRBV2 and TRBJ1-4; 7 bases map to TRBD1. CDR1 is SNHLY and CDR2 is FYNNEI in the germline V gene. This CDR3 is built from 15 residues. The ends lost 4 bases at V and 9 bases at J; junction bases unmatched: 11.

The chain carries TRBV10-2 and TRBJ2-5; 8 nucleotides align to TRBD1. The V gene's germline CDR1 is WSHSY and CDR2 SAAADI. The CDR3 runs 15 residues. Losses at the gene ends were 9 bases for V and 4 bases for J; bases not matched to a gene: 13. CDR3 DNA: TGCGCCAGTATGGCTTTACAGGGGGACGGAGAGACCCAGTACTTC. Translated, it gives CASMALQGDGETQYF.

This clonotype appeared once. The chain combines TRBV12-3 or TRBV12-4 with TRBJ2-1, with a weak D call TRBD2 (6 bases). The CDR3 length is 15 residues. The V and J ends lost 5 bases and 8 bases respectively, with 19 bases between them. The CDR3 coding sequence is TGTGCCAGCAGTACGACTAGTGGCTCGGTCCATGAGCAGTTCTTC. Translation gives CASSTTSGSVHEQFF.

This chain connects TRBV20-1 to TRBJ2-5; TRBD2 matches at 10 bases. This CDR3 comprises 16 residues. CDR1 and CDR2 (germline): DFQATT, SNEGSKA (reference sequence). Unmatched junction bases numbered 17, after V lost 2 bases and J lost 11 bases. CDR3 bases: TGCAGTGCTAGACTAGCGGGAGTGCGGGGGAGCAATGAGCAGTACTTC. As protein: CSARLAGVRGSNEQYF.

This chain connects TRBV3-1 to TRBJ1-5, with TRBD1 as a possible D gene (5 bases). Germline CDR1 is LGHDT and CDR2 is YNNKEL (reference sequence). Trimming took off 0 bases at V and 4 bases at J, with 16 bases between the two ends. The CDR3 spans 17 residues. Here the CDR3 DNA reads TGTGCCAGCAGCCAAGACCCGGCGGGGCGTGGGAATCAGCCCCAGCATTTT. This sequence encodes CASSQDPAGRGNQPQHF.

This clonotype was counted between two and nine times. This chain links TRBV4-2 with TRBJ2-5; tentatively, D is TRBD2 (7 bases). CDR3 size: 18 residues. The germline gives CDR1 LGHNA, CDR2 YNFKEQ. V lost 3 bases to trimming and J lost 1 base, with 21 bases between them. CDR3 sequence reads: CASSQGGTRMGRQETQYF. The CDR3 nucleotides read TGTGCCAGCAGCCAGGGGGGGACACGGATGGGCCGCCAAGAGACCCAGTACTTC.

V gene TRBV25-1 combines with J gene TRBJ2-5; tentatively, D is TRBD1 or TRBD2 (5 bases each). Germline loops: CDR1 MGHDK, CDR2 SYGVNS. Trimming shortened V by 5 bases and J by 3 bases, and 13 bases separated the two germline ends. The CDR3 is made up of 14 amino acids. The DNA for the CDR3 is TGTGCCAGCAGTAGGCTGGGGGAGAAAGAGACCCAGTACTTC. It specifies CASSRLGEKETQYF.

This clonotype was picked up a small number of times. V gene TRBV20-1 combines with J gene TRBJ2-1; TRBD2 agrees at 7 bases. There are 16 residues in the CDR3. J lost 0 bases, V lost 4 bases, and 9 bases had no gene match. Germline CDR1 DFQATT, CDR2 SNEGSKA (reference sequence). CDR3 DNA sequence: TGCAGTGCTATCCCCACGGGCGGGAGCTCCTACAATGAGCAGTTCTTC. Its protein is CSAIPTGGSSYNEQFF.

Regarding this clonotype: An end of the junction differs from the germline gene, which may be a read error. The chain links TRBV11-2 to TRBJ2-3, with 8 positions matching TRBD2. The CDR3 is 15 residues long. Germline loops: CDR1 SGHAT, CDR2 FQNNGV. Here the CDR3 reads CTSSLGSGRADTQYF. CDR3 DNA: TGTACCAGCAGCTTGGGAAGCGGGAGAGCAGATACGCAGTATTTT.

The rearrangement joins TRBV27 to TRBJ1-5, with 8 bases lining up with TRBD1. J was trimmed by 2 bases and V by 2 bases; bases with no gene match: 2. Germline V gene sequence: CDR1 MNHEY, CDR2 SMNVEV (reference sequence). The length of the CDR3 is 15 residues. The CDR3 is CASSLQGAGNQPQHF. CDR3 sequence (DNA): TGTGCCAGCAGTTTACAGGGGGCAGGCAATCAGCCCCAGCATTTT.

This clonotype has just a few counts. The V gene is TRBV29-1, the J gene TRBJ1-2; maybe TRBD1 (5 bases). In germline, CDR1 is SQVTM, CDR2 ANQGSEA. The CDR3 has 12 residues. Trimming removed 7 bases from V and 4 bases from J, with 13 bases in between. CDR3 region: CSARDETYGYTF. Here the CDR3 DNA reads TGCAGCGCCAGGGACGAGACCTATGGCTACACCTTC.